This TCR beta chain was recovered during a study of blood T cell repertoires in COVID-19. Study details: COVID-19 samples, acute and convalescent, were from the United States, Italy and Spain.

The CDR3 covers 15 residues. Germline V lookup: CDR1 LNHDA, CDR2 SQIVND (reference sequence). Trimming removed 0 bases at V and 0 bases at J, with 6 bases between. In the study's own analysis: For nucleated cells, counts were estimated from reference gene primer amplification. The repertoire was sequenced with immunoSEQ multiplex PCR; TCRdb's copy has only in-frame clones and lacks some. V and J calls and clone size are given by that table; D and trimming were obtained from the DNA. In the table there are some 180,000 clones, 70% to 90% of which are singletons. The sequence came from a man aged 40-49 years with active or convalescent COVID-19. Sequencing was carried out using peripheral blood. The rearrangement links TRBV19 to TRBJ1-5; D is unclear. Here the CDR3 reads CASSIDEYSNQPQHF. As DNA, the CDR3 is TGTGCCAGTAGTATAGACGAGTATAGCAATCAGCCCCAGCATTTT.